One and the same sample provided the 5 T cell receptor beta chains below, sequenced in a study of T cell responses to AZD1222 COVID-19 vaccine. Measured with immunoSEQ multiplex PCR; TCRdb has only the in-frame clones, and not every one. Of 100,000 to 150,000 clones listed, approximately 89% are singletons. The sequencing used peripheral blood, collected 28 days after the second AZD1222 dose. The receptors were gathered from an adult who received the AZD1222 COVID-19 vaccine.

This clone was counted once. The genes are TRBV5-1 and TRBJ2-4, with unresolved D. Trimming cost V 4 bases and J 8 bases, with 10 bases left between them. Germline CDR1 and CDR2: SGHRS and YFSETQ. The CDR3 extends over 12 amino acids. The CDR3 spells CASSGRGDIQYF. CDR3 in DNA: TGCGCCAGCAGCGGTCGTGGGGACATTCAGTACTTC.

The V gene is TRBV4-2, the J gene TRBJ2-2; 12 nucleotides line up with TRBD2. V lost 1 base and J lost 9; bases outside the gene matches: 9. Germline CDR1 LGHNA, CDR2 YNFKEQ. The CDR3 covers 17 residues. CDR3 nucleotides: TGTGCCAGCAGCCAAGCGACTAGCGGGGGAGTTGCCCGGGAGCTGTTTTTT. It is translated as CASSQATSGGVARELFF.

This sequence joins TRBV5-1 and TRBJ2-3, with 8 bases fitting TRBD2. CDR1 and CDR2 from the germline V gene are SGHRS and YFSETQ. The CDR3 is 19 amino acids. With 9 bases clipped from V and 1 base from J, the junction kept 22 bases outside the gene matches. CDR3 nucleotide sequence: TGCGCCATCCTACGAGGCGGGGGGAGACTTTTAATTCGCACAGATACGCAGTATTTT. It translates to CAILRGGGRLLIRTDTQYF.

DNA of the CDR3: TGTGCCAGCAGCGTAGAGGCCCGAAGAAACTATGGCTACACCTTC. Translating it yields CASSVEARRNYGYTF. This chain uses TRBV9 with TRBJ1-2; D is uncertain. Deletions cut 0 bases from V and 2 bases from J, with 11 bases between. Germline V gene sequence: CDR1 SGDLS, CDR2 YYNGEE. This CDR3 has 15 amino acids.

The chain carries TRBV30 and TRBJ2-3; D is possibly TRBD2 (7 bases). Trimming shortened V by 4 bases and J by 4 bases, and 21 bases separated the two germline ends. This CDR3 region has 16 residues. Germline-derived CDR1 and CDR2 are GTSNPN and SVGIG (reference sequence). DNA for the CDR3: TGTGCCTGGACGGAAAGGGGGACTATCGGGCCAGATACGCAGTATTTT. Its protein product is CAWTERGTIGPDTQYF.